The rows below give T cell receptor beta chains drawn from one sample of a study of blood T cell repertoires in COVID-19. The method was immunoSEQ multiplex PCR; TCRdb's version includes in-frame clones alone and lacks a portion of them. The data show 110,000 or so clones, approximately 90% seen once. The sample comprised peripheral blood. Receptor source: a woman in her sixties or seventies who had recovered from COVID-19. Each CDR3 is given with its conserved first and last residue. D genes are given only for firm matches. Some rows have no size entry. The others give once, few or many, or a class for an expanded clone.

11	TRBV18	TRBJ2-5	TRBD1	-	CASRDSETQYF	TGTGCCAGCCGGGACAGCGAGACCCAGTACTTC
13	TRBV28	TRBJ2-2	-	-	CASSSPRTGELFF	TGTGCCAGCAGTTCCCCCAGGACCGGGGAGCTGTTTTTT
13	TRBV28	TRBJ2-2	TRBD1	once	CASTGGNTGELFF	TGTGCCAGCACAGGGGGCAACACCGGGGAGCTGTTTTTT
15	TRBV7-2	TRBJ1-6	-	once	CASSLWGQNGSPLHF	TGTGCCAGCAGCTTATGGGGACAAAATGGATCACCCCTCCACTTT
14	TRBV7-8	TRBJ1-1	TRBD1	-	CASSLGQANTEAFF	TGTGCCAGCAGCTTGGGACAGGCGAACACTGAAGCTTTCTTT
15	TRBV4-3	TRBJ1-6	-	-	CASSQGTPAYSPLHF	TGCGCCAGCAGCCAAGGGACACCGGCCTATTCACCCCTCCACTTT
14	TRBV30	TRBJ2-7	TRBD1	-	CAWSQTGGRNEQYF	TGTGCCTGGAGTCAGACAGGGGGTAGGAACGAGCAGTACTTC
16	TRBV6-5	TRBJ2-3	-	-	CASSYFRDSKTDTQYF	TGTGCCAGCAGTTACTTCCGGGACTCGAAAACAGATACGCAGTATTTT
13	TRBV10-2	TRBJ2-7	TRBD2	-	CASRIAGGYEQYF	TGCGCCAGCCGAATAGCGGGAGGTTACGAGCAGTACTTC
15	TRBV6-5	TRBJ1-5	TRBD1	-	CASTGQGLSNQPQHF	TGTGCCAGCACAGGACAGGGCCTCTCCAATCAGCCCCAGCATTTT
14	TRBV10-2	TRBJ2-2	-	-	CASRLGGPTGELFF	TGCGCCAGCAGGCTGGGGGGGCCCACCGGGGAGCTGTTTTTT
14	TRBV28	TRBJ2-7	-	-	CASRQGGPFYEQYF	TGTGCCAGCAGACAGGGAGGGCCCTTCTACGAGCAGTACTTC
16	TRBV7-3	TRBJ1-3	-	-	CASSLQGFGSGNTIYF	TGTGCCAGCAGCTTACAGGGATTTGGTTCTGGAAACACCATATATTTT
15	TRBV18	TRBJ1-4	-	-	CASSPAGSAKEKLFF	TGTGCCAGCTCACCCGCAGGGTCCGCGAAGGAAAAACTGTTTTTT
15	TRBV28	TRBJ2-5	-	-	CASTSRSGPRETQYF	TGTGCCAGCACCTCCCGGAGCGGCCCAAGGGAGACCCAGTACTTC
17	TRBV27	TRBJ2-3	TRBD1	-	CASSLRARTGRSDTQYF	TGTGCCAGCAGTTTACGTGCCCGGACAGGGAGGTCAGATACGCAGTATTTT
14	TRBV4-3	TRBJ1-5	TRBD1	-	CASSLDRANQPQHF	TGCGCCAGCAGCCTCGACAGGGCAAATCAGCCCCAGCATTTT
14	TRBV30	TRBJ1-6	-	once	CAWNPGTRDSPLHF	TGTGCCTGGAATCCCGGGACAAGAGATTCACCCCTCCACTTT
16	TRBV19	TRBJ1-1	-	-	CASSTHETGGPPEAFF	TGTGCCAGTAGTACACATGAGACAGGAGGACCCCCCGAAGCTTTCTTT
13	TRBV4-3	TRBJ2-7	-	-	CASSQGASYEQYF	TGCGCCAGCAGCCAAGGAGCCTCCTACGAGCAGTACTTC
13	TRBV6-2/TRBV6-3	TRBJ2-7	-	-	CASSPGTRTEQYF	TGTGCCAGCAGTCCCGGGACAAGGACCGAGCAGTACTTC
18	TRBV2	TRBJ2-6	TRBD1	-	CASSEFGGQGPGANVLTF	TGTGCCAGCAGTGAATTCGGGGGACAGGGGCCCGGGGCCAACGTCCTGACTTTC
20	TRBV5-4	TRBJ2-1	TRBD2	-	CASSNRVGGTSASHYNEQFF	TGTGCCAGCAGCAACAGGGTTGGGGGGACTAGCGCGAGCCACTACAATGAGCAGTTCTTC
18	TRBV5-1	TRBJ2-7	TRBD1	-	CASSPRDRINPFSYEQYF	TGCGCCAGCAGCCCCCGGGACAGAATTAATCCCTTCTCCTACGAGCAGTACTTC
18	TRBV19	TRBJ1-5	TRBD1	-	CASTGIARRTGLVEPQHF	TGTGCCAGTACCGGGATCGCCCGGAGGACAGGGTTGGTGGAGCCCCAGCATTTT
16	TRBV7-9	TRBJ2-1	-	-	CASSSAGPKNYNEQFF	TGTGCCAGCAGCAGCGCAGGGCCCAAAAACTACAATGAGCAGTTCTTC
13	TRBV27	TRBJ2-7	TRBD1	-	CASSVDRVYEQYF	TGTGCCAGCAGTGTGGACAGGGTCTACGAGCAGTACTTC
14	TRBV6-2/TRBV6-3	TRBJ2-4	-	-	CASSYPIFKNIQYF	TGTGCCAGCAGTTACCCCATTTTCAAAAACATTCAGTACTTC
16	TRBV24-1	TRBJ2-2	-	-	CATSTRWGRGPGELFF	TGTGCCACCAGCACCCGGTGGGGGCGCGGGCCCGGGGAGCTGTTTTTT
13	TRBV12-3/TRBV12-4	TRBJ1-2	-	-	CASSSANIYGYTF	TGTGCCAGCAGTTCAGCCAACATCTATGGCTACACCTTC
14	TRBV10-3	TRBJ2-2	-	-	CAISEYSDTGELFF	TGTGCCATCAGTGAATATAGTGACACCGGGGAGCTGTTTTTT
15	TRBV7-2	TRBJ2-7	TRBD1	-	CASSPATGVTYEQYF	TGTGCCAGCAGCCCCGCGACAGGGGTGACCTACGAGCAGTACTTC
18	TRBV7-9	TRBJ1-2	-	-	CASSLGGQETFTNYGYTF	TGTGCCAGCAGCTTAGGGGGCCAGGAGACGTTTACTAACTATGGCTACACCTTC
14	TRBV4-2	TRBJ2-7	-	-	CASSQAPSTWEQYF	TGTGCCAGCAGCCAAGCACCATCTACTTGGGAGCAGTACTTC
15	TRBV5-1	TRBJ1-4	-	-	CASSFSSFGEGKLFF	TGCGCCAGCAGCTTTAGCTCCTTCGGGGAGGGAAAACTGTTTTTT
15	TRBV27	TRBJ2-5	TRBD2	-	CASSFGDYPGETQYF	TGTGCCAGCAGTTTTGGGGACTACCCTGGGGAGACCCAGTACTTC
14	TRBV19	TRBJ1-2	-	-	CASSILGGRYGYTF	TGTGCCAGTAGTATCCTCGGCGGAAGATATGGCTACACCTTC
14	TRBV18	TRBJ1-1	-	-	CASSRLTGLTEAFF	TGTGCCAGCTCACGATTGACAGGCCTCACTGAAGCTTTCTTT
16	TRBV5-4	TRBJ2-7	TRBD1	-	CASSPTGGKGSYEQYF	TGTGCCAGCAGCCCTACAGGGGGCAAAGGGTCCTACGAGCAGTACTTC
16	TRBV28	TRBJ1-6	-	once	CASSLTGSSYNSPLHF	TGTGCCAGCAGCCTCACAGGGAGCTCCTATAATTCACCCCTCCACTTT
12	TRBV6-2/TRBV6-3	TRBJ2-7	-	-	CASSYSRWVLDF	TGTGCCAGCAGTTACTCGAGGTGGGTGTTGGACTTC
16	TRBV10-3	TRBJ1-6	TRBD1	-	CAISLQGSSYNSPLHF	TGTGCCATCAGTCTACAGGGGAGCTCCTATAATTCACCCCTCCACTTT